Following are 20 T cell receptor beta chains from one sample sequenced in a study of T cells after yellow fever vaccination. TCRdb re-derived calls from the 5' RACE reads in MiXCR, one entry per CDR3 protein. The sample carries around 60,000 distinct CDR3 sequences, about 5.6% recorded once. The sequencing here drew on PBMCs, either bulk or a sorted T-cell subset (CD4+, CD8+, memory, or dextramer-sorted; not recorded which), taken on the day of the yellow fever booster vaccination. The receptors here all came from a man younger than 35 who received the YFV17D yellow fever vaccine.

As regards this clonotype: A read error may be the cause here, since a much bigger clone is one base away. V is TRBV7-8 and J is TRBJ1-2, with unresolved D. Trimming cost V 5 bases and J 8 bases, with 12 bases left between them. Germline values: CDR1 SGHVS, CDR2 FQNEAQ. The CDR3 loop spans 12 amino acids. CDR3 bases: TGTGCCAGCAGCCGTCAGGCGCGGGGCTACACCTTC. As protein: CASSRQARGYTF.

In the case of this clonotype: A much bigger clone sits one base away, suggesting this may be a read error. The CDR3 loop is CASSSNSGSYEQYV. CDR3 nucleotide sequence: TGTGCCAGCAGCTCTAATAGCGGATCCTACGAGCAGTACGTC. V is TRBV28 and J is TRBJ2-7; D may be TRBD2 (6 bases). The CDR3 has 14 amino acids. Trimming left V 6 bases short and J 1 base short, with 13 bases between. Germline CDR1 reads MDHEN; CDR2 reads SYDVKM.

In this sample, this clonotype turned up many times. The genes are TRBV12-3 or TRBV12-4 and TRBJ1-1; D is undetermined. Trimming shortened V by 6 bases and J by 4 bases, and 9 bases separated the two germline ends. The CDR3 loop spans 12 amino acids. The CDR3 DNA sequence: TGTGCCAGCAGCCCGGAGGGCACTGAAGCTTTCTTT. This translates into CASSPEGTEAFF.

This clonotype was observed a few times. CDR3 sequence reads: CASNPTGKIGSTEAFF. CDR3 nucleotides: TGTGCCAGCAACCCGACAGGGAAGATAGGGTCGACTGAAGCTTTCTTT. This sequence joins TRBV6-6 and TRBJ1-1; TRBD1 agrees at 7 bases. Trimming removed 7 bases from V and 5 bases from J; junction bases left unmatched: 16. There are 16 residues in the CDR3. CDR1 is MNHNY and CDR2 is SVGAGI in the germline V gene (reference sequence).

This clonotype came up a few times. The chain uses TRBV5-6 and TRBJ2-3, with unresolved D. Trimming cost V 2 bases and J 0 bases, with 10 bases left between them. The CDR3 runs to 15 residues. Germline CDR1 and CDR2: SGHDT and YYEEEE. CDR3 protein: CASSFGSSSTDTQYF. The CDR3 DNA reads TGTGCCAGCAGCTTCGGGTCATCTAGCACAGATACGCAGTATTTT.

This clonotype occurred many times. Here the CDR3 DNA reads TGTGCCATCAAGGGTAGTAATAATTCACCCCTCCACTTT. Encoded protein: CAIKGSNNSPLHF. The rearrangement links TRBV10-3 to TRBJ1-6; D not resolved. CDR3 length: 13 amino acids. V was cut by 7 bases and J by 5 bases, with 9 bases left in between. Germline V gene data show CDR1 as ENHRY and CDR2 as SYGVKD.

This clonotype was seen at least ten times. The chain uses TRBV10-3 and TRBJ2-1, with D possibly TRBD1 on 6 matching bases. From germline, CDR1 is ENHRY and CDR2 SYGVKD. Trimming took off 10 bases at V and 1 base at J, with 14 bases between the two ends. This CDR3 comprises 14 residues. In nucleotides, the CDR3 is TGTGCCACTAAACCAAGGGGGTCCTACAATGAGCAGTTCTTC. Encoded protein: CATKPRGSYNEQFF.

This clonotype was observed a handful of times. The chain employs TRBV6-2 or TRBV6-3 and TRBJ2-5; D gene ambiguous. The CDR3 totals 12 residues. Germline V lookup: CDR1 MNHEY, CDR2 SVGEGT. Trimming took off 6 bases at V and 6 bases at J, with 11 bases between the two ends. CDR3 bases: TGTGCCAGCAGCCACTCGCGGAAGACCCAGTACTTC. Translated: CASSHSRKTQYF.

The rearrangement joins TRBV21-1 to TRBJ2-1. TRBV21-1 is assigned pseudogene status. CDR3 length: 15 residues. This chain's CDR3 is CASSKRRGSYNEQFF. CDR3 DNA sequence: TGTGCCAGCAGCAAACGACGGGGCTCCTACAATGAGCAGTTCTTC.

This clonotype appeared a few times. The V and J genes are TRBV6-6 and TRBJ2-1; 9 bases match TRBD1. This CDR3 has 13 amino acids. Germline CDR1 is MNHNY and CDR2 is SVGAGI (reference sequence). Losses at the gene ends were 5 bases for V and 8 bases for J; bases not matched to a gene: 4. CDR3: CASSLGQGDEQFF. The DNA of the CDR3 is TGTGCCAGCAGTCTGGGACAGGGCGATGAGCAGTTCTTC.

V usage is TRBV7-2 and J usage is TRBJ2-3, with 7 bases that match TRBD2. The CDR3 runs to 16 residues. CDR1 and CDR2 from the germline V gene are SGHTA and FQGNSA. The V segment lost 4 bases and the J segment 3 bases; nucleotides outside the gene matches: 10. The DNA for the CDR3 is TGTGCCAGCAGCTGGACCGGGGGGACTTTGACAGATACGCAGTATTTT. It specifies CASSWTGGTLTDTQYF. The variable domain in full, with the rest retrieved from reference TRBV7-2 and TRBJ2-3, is GAGVSQSPSNKVTEKGKDVELRCDPISGHTALYWYRQSLGQGLEFLIYFQGNSAPDKSGLPSDRFSAERTGGSVSTLTIQRTQQEDSAVYLCASSWTGGTLTDTQYFGPGTRLTVL.

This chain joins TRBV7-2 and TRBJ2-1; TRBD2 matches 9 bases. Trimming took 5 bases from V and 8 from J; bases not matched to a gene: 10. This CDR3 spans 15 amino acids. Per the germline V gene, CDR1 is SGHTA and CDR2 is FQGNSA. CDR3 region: CASSRTGTSLDEQFF. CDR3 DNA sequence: TGTGCCAGCAGCCGTACCGGGACTAGCTTGGATGAGCAGTTCTTC.

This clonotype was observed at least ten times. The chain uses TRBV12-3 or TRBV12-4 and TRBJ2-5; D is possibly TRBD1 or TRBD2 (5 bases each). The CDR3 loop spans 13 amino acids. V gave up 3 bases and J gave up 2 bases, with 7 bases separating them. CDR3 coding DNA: TGTGCCAGCAGTTTTTGGGGGCAAGAGACCCAGTACTTC. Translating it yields CASSFWGQETQYF.

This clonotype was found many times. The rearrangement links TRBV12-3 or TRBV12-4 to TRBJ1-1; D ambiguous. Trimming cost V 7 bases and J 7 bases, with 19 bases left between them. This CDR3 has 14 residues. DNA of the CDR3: TGTGCCAGCACCCTGAGAGGAACCGGGAATGAAGCTTTCTTT. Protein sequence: CASTLRGTGNEAFF.

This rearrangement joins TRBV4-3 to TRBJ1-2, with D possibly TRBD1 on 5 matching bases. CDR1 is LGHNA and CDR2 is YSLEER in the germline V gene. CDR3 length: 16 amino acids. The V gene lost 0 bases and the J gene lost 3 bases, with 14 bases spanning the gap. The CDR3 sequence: CASSQEVAGSYYGYTF. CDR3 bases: TGCGCCAGCAGCCAAGAAGTGGCAGGGTCCTACTATGGCTACACCTTC.

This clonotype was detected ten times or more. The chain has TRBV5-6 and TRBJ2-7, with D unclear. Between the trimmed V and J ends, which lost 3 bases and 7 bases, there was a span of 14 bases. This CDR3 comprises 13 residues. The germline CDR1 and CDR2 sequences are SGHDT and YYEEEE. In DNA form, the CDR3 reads TGTGCCAGCAGCTGGTTCGGGCTGGAAGAGCAGTACGTC. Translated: CASSWFGLEEQYV.

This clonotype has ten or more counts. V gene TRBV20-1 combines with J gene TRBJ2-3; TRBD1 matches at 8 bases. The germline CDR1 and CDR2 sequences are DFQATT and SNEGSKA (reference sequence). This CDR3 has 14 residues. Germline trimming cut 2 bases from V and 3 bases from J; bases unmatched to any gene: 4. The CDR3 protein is CSARIGTGTDTQYF. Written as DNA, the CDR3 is TGCAGTGCTAGAATCGGGACAGGAACAGATACGCAGTATTTT.

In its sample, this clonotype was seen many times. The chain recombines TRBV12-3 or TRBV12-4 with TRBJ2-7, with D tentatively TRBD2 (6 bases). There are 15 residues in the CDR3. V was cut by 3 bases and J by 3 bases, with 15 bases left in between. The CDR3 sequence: CASSLSGGAIYEQYF. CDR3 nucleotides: TGTGCCAGCAGTTTGAGTGGAGGGGCCATCTACGAGCAGTACTTC.

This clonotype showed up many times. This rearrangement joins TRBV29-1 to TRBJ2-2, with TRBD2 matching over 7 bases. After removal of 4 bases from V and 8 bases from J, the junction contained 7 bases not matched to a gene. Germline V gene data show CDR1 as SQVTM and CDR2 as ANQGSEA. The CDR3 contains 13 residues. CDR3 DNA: TGCAGCGTTGTTGGGCGTAGCGGGGGGGAGCTGTTTTTT. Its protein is CSVVGRSGGELFF.

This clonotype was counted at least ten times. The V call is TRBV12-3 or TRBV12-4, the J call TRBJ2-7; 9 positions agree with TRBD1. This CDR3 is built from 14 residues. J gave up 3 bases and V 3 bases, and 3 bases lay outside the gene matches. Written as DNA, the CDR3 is TGTGCCAGCAGTTTCGCGGGACAGGGCTACGAGCAGTACTTC. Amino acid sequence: CASSFAGQGYEQYF.